This T cell receptor beta chain was documented in a study of T cell responses to AZD1222 COVID-19 vaccine. The study's findings and limits: Seropositive status at baseline applied to only five to seven AZD1222 recipients. Spike was spanned by vaccine-associated CD4 TCRs, with dominance at 160-218 and 743-854.

Pooled together were second doses at about 4 or about 12 weeks. Notes on this clone: Its cognate antigen is unknown.

The assay was immunoSEQ multiplex PCR, and TCRdb's table has in-frame clones only and misses some. The repertoire holds around 200,000 clones, 94% seen once, with roughly 1.7% in the top ten. The sample here was peripheral blood, taken 28 days after the second AZD1222 dose. The clonotype comes from an adult who received the AZD1222 COVID-19 vaccine.

Here the CDR3 DNA reads TGTGCCAGCAGCCAGCGTTTGGGGGAGGATCAGCCCCAGCATTTT. Translated, it gives CASSQRLGEDQPQHF. The J gene is TRBJ1-5, the V gene TRBV3-1 (or the pseudogene TRBV3-2); TRBD1 might be the D (5 bases). CDR1 is LGHDT, CDR2 YNNKEL, per germline (reference sequence). The ends were cut back, 3 bases at V and 5 bases at J, with 14 bases in the middle. The CDR3 length is 15 residues.